This T cell receptor (beta chain) stems from a study of blood T cell repertoires in COVID-19. Background on the study: The study drew acute and convalescent COVID-19 samples from the United States, Italy and Spain. T cells, B-cell-depleted T cells, or PBMCs provided the cDNA or gDNA that served as material.

In the authors' workflow: How many nucleated cells were present was estimated from reference gene primer amplification. Profiled with immunoSEQ multiplex PCR; TCRdb holds only in-frame clones, not every one. V and J calls plus clone size are reproduced from that table; the DNA served to infer D and trimming. The table shows about 80,000 clones, with roughly 85% occurring only once. The clonotype originates from a woman in her seventies with acute or convalescent COVID-19. The specimen sequenced was peripheral blood.

As DNA, the CDR3 is TGTGCCAGCACCCCGAGAGGAGAGGGGCAGTTCTTC. Amino acids: CASTPRGEGQFF. The gene calls are TRBV2 and TRBJ2-1; tentatively, D is TRBD2 (5 bases). Trimming stripped 7 bases from V and 12 bases from J, with 16 bases between. The CDR3 sequence is 12 residues long. Germline lookup yields CDR1 SNHLY and CDR2 FYNNEI.